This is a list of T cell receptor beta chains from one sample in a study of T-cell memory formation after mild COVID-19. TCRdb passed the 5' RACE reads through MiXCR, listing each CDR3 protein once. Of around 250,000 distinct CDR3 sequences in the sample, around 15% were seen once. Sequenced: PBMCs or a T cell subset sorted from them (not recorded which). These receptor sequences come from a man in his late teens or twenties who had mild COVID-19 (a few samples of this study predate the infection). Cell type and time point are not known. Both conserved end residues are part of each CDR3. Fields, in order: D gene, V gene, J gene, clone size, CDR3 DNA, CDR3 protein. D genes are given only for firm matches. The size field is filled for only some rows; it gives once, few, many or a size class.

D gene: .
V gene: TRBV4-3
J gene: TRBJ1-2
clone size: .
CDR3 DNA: TGCGCCAGCAGCCAAGATTGGGCTAACTATGGCTACACCTTC
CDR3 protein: CASSQDWANYGYTF

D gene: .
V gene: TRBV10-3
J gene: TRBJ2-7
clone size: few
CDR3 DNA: TGTGCCATCAGTTTTATTACCGCTCGCGACGGCACCTACGAGCAGTACTTC
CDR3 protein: CAISFITARDGTYEQYF

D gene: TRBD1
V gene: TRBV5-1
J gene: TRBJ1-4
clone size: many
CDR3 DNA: TGCGCCAGCGGACCGACAGGGGTTAATGAAAAACTGTTTTTT
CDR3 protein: CASGPTGVNEKLFF

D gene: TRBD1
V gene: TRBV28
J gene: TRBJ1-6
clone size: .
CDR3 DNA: TGTGCCAGCAATTCGGGACAGGGGCTCAATTCACCCCTCCACTTT
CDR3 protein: CASNSGQGLNSPLHF

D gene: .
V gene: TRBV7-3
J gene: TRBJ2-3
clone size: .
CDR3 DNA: TGTGCCAGCAGCTTAGTATTGGCAGATACGCAGTATTTT
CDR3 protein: CASSLVLADTQYF

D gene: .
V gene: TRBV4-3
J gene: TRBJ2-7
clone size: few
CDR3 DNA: TGCGCCAGCAGCCAAGAGGTGGCGGTTAGCTCCTACGAGCAGTACTTC
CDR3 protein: CASSQEVAVSSYEQYF

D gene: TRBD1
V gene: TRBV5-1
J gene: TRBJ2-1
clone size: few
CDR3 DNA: TGCGCCAGCAGCTTGGCGACCGGGACAGGGGTCAATGAGCAGTTCTTC
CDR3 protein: CASSLATGTGVNEQFF

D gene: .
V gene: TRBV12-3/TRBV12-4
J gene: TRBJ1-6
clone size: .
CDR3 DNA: TGTGCCAGCACACCGGGGGCCCGGAATTCACCCCTCCACTTT
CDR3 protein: CASTPGARNSPLHF

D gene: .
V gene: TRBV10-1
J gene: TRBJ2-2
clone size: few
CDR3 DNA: TGCGCCAGCAGTGAGTCGGGCACCGGGGAGCTGTTTTTT
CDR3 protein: CASSESGTGELFF

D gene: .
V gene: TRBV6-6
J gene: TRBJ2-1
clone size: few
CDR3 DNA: TGTGCCAGCAGTTACGGGGGGGGCCCTGGGAATGAGCAGTTCTTC
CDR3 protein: CASSYGGGPGNEQFF